One and the same sample provided the 20 T cell receptor beta chains below, sequenced in a study of regulatory T cells in long-lasting Graves disease. The sample's time point: newly diagnosed GD, antithyroid drugs for less than 3 months. RNA from PBMCs was the source of the TCR library. In building TCR beta libraries, iRepertoire HTBI primers were used together with Arm-PCR of CDR3 regions. TCRdb recomputed calls from the multiplex PCR reads with MiXCR, one row per CDR3 protein. Of over 350,000 distinct CDR3 sequences listed, approximately 16% were seen once; the top ten hold 7.8%. The same sample was also used in a study of T cells in Graves' hyperthyroidism and ophthalmopathy.

Sequenced here: peripheral blood mononuclear cells (PBMCs), sampled at new diagnosis, from a patient treated with antithyroid drugs. The origin of the receptors is a woman aged 40 to 50 with Graves disease.

This clonotype was counted at least ten times. The gene calls are TRBV30 and TRBJ1-2; D not resolved. V dropped 0 bases and J dropped 12 bases, with 5 bases sitting between them. The germline CDR1 and CDR2 sequences are GTSNPN and SVGIG (reference sequence). This CDR3 is 9 amino acids long. The CDR3 loop is CAWSVRDTF. CDR3 nucleotide sequence: TGTGCCTGGAGTGTACGGGACACCTTC.

This clonotype has ten or more counts. The rearrangement links TRBV11-2 to TRBJ1-2, with D uncertain. Per the germline V gene, CDR1 is SGHAT and CDR2 is FQNNGV. V was clipped by 1 base and J by 5 bases, with 14 bases between them. There are 15 residues in the CDR3. The CDR3 nucleotides are TGTGCCAGCAGCTTAGCTCCGGGTGCTGGGTATGGCTACACCTTC. The encoded protein is CASSLAPGAGYGYTF.

This clonotype was detected many times. The chain employs TRBV5-1 and TRBJ2-7, with D possibly TRBD1 on 6 matching bases. Trimming left V 2 bases short and J 3 bases short, with 12 bases between. Germline V gene lookup returns CDR1 SGHRS and CDR2 YFSETQ. The CDR3 runs to 14 residues. DNA for the CDR3: TGCGCCAGCAGCTTACAGGGTTTGTTCTACGAGCAGTACTTC. Translating it yields CASSLQGLFYEQYF.

With regard to this clonotype: A far more abundant clone sits one base away, making this likely a read error. CDR3 DNA: TGTGCCAGCAGTTCGACGGACAGGCCACAGGATGAGCAGTACTTC. Translated, it gives CASSSTDRPQDEQYF. This chain uses TRBV12-3 or TRBV12-4 with TRBJ2-7, with TRBD1 matching 7 bases. This CDR3 spans 15 amino acids. Losses at the gene ends were 4 bases for V and 7 bases for J; bases not matched to a gene: 13.

As to this clonotype: Given a much more abundant clone one base away, this may be a read error. The chain carries TRBV7-2 and TRBJ2-6; 7 bases align to TRBD1. This CDR3 has 16 residues. Germline CDR1 SGHTA, CDR2 FQGNSA. The CDR3 sequence: CASSLSTGFGVNVLTF. CDR3 coding DNA: TGTGCCAGCAGCTTATCGACAGGGTTTGGGGTCAACGTCCTGACTTTC.

This clonotype occurred a few times. This rearrangement joins TRBV29-1 to TRBJ1-1; no clear D. The V gene lost 3 bases and the J gene lost 6 bases, with 11 bases spanning the gap. Per germline, CDR1 SQVTM and CDR2 ANQGSEA. The CDR3 consists of 12 residues. CDR3 in amino acids: CSVDRRSAEAFF. DNA for the CDR3: TGCAGCGTTGATCGCAGGAGCGCTGAAGCTTTCTTT.

In this sample, this clonotype turned up many times. This chain joins TRBV11-3 and TRBJ2-1; 8 bases align to TRBD2. Trimming removed 5 bases from V and 3 bases from J; junction bases left unmatched: 9. The CDR3 totals 16 residues. CDR1 is SGHNT, CDR2 YENEEA, per germline. CDR3 amino acids: CASSPVGLAGYNEQFF. CDR3 DNA sequence: TGTGCCAGCAGCCCCGTCGGGCTAGCGGGCTACAATGAGCAGTTCTTC.

This clonotype occurred many times. The chain recombines TRBV3-1 with TRBJ2-5, with a possible D match to TRBD2 (5 bases). The length of the CDR3 is 13 residues. Germline lookup yields CDR1 LGHDT and CDR2 YNNKEL (reference sequence). Trimming stripped 5 bases from V and 5 bases from J, with 12 bases between. DNA of the CDR3: TGTGCCAGCAGCAGAAACGGCGGGGAGACCCAGTACTTC. This gives the protein CASSRNGGETQYF.

Many counts were recorded for this clonotype. V and J are TRBV7-2 and TRBJ2-7, with D possibly being TRBD1 or TRBD2 (5 bases each). Germline CDR1 is SGHTA and CDR2 is FQGNSA. V was pared by 2 bases and J by 2 bases, with 22 bases between. The CDR3 is made up of 18 amino acids. CDR3: CASSLTSTGDYNTYEQYF. DNA for the CDR3: TGTGCCAGCAGCTTAACGTCCACAGGAGACTACAACACCTACGAGCAGTACTTC. Together with reference TRBV7-2 and TRBJ2-7, the CDR3 gives the full variable domain: GAGVSQSPSNKVTEKGKDVELRCDPISGHTALYWYRQSLGQGLEFLIYFQGNSAPDKSGLPSDRFSAERTGGSVSTLTIQRTQQEDSAVYLCASSLTSTGDYNTYEQYFGPGTRLTVT.

There are many counts of this clonotype. The CDR3 region is CASSLVLPGGGNEQFF. The CDR3 coding sequence is TGTGCCAGCAGTTTAGTCCTTCCGGGGGGGGGGAATGAGCAGTTCTTC. The chain uses TRBV12-3 or TRBV12-4 and TRBJ2-1; 8 nucleotides match TRBD2. Germline trimming cut 1 base from V and 7 bases from J; bases unmatched to any gene: 9. The CDR3 loop spans 16 amino acids.

The table lists this clonotype with a few counts. A single base separates this from a much larger clone, so it may be a read error. The chain combines TRBV2 with TRBJ2-1, with D possibly TRBD2 on 5 matching bases. Germline lookup yields CDR1 SNHLY and CDR2 FYNNEI. The V end was cut by 6 bases, the J end by 10 bases, with 16 bases between. This CDR3 comprises 13 residues. CDR3 residues: CASRTDGSGEQFF. DNA of the CDR3: TGTGCCAGCAGAACGGACGGATCGGGGGAGCAGTTCTTC.

This clonotype was counted at least ten times. The chain uses TRBV6-5 and TRBJ2-7, with 10 bases that match TRBD1. V lost 2 bases and J lost 5; bases outside the gene matches: 0. The CDR3 sequence is 13 residues long. Germline CDR1 MNHEY, CDR2 SVGAGI. This chain's CDR3 is CASSYGTGDEQYF. The CDR3 DNA follows: TGTGCCAGCAGTTACGGGACAGGGGACGAGCAGTACTTC.

This clonotype was counted at least ten times. The chain recombines TRBV28 with TRBJ1-1; no clear D gene. Trimming shortened V by 2 bases and J by 4 bases, and 11 bases separated the two germline ends. Per germline, CDR1 MDHEN and CDR2 SYDVKM. The CDR3 extends over 14 amino acids. In DNA, the CDR3 is TGTGCCAGCAGTTTAGATGGGGAGGGCACTGAAGCTTTCTTT. It is translated as CASSLDGEGTEAFF.

This chain links TRBV9 with TRBJ2-1, with 8 bases aligning to TRBD1. The J segment lost 6 bases and the V segment lost 3 bases, leaving 2 bases of the junction unmatched. Looked up from germline, CDR1 is SGDLS and CDR2 is YYNGEE. This CDR3 is built from 13 residues. The CDR3 region has the DNA TGTGCCAGCAGCGCTACAGGGGGCAATGAGCAGTTCTTC. Protein product: CASSATGGNEQFF.

This clonotype was seen a handful of times. V is TRBV5-1 and J is TRBJ2-1, with 7 bases fitting TRBD1. J lost 14 bases, V lost 6 bases, and 11 bases had no gene match. The CDR3 extends over 12 amino acids. From germline, CDR1 is SGHRS and CDR2 YFSETQ. CDR3 DNA sequence: TGCGCCAGCAAAGGACAGGATCTTGGGGAGTTCTTC. Encoded protein: CASKGQDLGEFF.

This clonotype was counted many times. The V and J genes are TRBV11-3 and TRBJ2-1; D is uncertain. V lost 7 bases to trimming and J lost 7 bases, with 17 bases between them. The CDR3 contains 14 residues. CDR1 and CDR2 (germline): SGHNT, YENEEA. CDR3 region: CASTPASNGNEQFF. DNA of the CDR3: TGTGCCAGCACCCCGGCCTCTAACGGGAATGAGCAGTTCTTC.

The table lists this clonotype with many counts. The chain couples TRBV12-3 or TRBV12-4 to TRBJ1-2, with 8 nucleotides matching TRBD1. This CDR3 has 14 residues. V was pared by 5 bases and J by 8 bases, with 10 bases of the junction left unmatched. The chain's CDR3 is CASSPTGASTGYTF. For the CDR3, the DNA is TGTGCCAGCAGTCCGACAGGGGCCTCTACCGGCTACACCTTC.

V gene TRBV19 combines with J gene TRBJ1-5, with TRBD1 matching 7 bases. Trimming took 9 bases from V and 6 from J; bases not matched to a gene: 14. The CDR3 runs to 15 residues. CDR1 and CDR2 (germline): LNHDA, SQIVND (reference sequence). CDR3 in amino acids: CASSGTGQIGQPQHF. The CDR3 DNA reads as TGTGCCAGCAGTGGGACGGGACAGATCGGTCAGCCCCAGCATTTT.

In its sample, this clonotype was seen many times. The V gene is TRBV7-2, the J gene TRBJ2-1, with D unresolved. Trimming cost V 0 bases and J 11 bases, with 8 bases left between them. Germline V gene sequence: CDR1 SGHTA, CDR2 FQGNSA. CDR3 length: 12 residues. Here the CDR3 DNA reads TGTGCCAGCAGCTTAGCGGGTAGGAAGCAGTTCTTC. This gives the protein CASSLAGRKQFF. Full variable domain (remainder filled in from reference TRBV7-2 and TRBJ2-1): GAGVSQSPSNKVTEKGKDVELRCDPISGHTALYWYRQSLGQGLEFLIYFQGNSAPDKSGLPSDRFSAERTGGSVSTLTIQRTQQEDSAVYLCASSLAGRKQFFGPGTRLTVL.

The chain uses TRBV5-1 and TRBJ2-5, with 11 bases identical to TRBD2. CDR1 and CDR2 from the germline V gene are SGHRS and YFSETQ. The CDR3 consists of 16 residues. With 3 bases clipped from V and 5 bases from J, the junction kept 9 bases outside the gene matches. The chain's CDR3 is CASSSYGTSGGETQYF. Here the CDR3 DNA reads TGCGCCAGCAGCTCTTACGGGACTAGCGGAGGGGAGACCCAGTACTTC.